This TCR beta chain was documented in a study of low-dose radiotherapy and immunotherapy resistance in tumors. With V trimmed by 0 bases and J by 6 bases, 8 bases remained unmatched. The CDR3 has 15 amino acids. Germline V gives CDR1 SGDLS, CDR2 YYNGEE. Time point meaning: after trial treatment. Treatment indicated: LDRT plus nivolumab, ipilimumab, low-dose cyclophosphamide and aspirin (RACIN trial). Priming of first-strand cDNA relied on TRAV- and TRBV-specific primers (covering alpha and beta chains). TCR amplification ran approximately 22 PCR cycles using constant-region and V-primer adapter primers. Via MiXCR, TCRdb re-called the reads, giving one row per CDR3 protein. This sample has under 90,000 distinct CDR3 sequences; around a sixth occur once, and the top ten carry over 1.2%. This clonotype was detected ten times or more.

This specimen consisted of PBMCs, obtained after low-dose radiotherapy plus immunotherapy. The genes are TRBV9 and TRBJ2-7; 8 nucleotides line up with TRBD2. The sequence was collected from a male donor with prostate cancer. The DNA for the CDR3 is TGTGCCAGCAGCGTAGATCCGGGAGGGAGGGCCGAGCAGTACTTC. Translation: CASSVDPGGRAEQYF.